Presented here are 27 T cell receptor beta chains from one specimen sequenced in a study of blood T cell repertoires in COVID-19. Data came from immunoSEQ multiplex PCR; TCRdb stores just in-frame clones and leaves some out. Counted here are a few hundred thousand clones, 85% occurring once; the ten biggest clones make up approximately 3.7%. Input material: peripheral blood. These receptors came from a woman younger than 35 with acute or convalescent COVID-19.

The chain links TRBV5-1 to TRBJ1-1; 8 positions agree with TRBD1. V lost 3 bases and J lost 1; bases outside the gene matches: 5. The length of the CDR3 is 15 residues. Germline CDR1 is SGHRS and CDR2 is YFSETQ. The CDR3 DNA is TGCGCCAGCAGCTCCGGACAGGGTCGGAACACTGAAGCTTTCTTT. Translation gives CASSSGQGRNTEAFF.

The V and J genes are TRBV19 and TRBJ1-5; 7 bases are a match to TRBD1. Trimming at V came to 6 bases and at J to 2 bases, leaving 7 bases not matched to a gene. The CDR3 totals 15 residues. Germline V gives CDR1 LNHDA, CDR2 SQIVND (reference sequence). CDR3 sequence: CASRTTGAGNQPQHF. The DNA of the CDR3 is TGTGCCAGTAGAACTACAGGGGCCGGCAATCAGCCCCAGCATTTT.

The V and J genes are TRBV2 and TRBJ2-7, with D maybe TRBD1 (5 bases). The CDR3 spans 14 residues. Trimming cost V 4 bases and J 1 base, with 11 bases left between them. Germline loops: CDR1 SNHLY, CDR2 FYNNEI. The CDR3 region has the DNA TGTGCCAGCAGTGTAGGGGCCCTGTCCTACGAGCAGTACTTC. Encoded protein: CASSVGALSYEQYF.

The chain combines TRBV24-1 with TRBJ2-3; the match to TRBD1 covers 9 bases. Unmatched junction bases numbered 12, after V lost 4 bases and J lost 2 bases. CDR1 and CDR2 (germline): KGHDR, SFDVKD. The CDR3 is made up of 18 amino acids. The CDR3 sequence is CATSDLPFRQGVTDTQYF. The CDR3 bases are TGTGCCACCAGTGACCTGCCCTTCCGACAGGGGGTCACAGATACGCAGTATTTT.

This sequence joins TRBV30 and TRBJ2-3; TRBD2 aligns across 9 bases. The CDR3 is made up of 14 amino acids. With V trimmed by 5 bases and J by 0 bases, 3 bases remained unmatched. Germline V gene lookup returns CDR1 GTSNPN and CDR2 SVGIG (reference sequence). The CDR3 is CAWSLAGSTDTQYF. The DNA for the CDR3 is TGTGCCTGGTCTCTAGCGGGGAGCACAGATACGCAGTATTTT.

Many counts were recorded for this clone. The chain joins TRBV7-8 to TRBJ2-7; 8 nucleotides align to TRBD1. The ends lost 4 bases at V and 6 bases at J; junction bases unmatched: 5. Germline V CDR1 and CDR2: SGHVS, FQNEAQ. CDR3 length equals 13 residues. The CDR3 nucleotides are TGTGCCAGCAGCTCCGACAGGGGAGGCGAGCAGTACTTC. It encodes CASSSDRGGEQYF.

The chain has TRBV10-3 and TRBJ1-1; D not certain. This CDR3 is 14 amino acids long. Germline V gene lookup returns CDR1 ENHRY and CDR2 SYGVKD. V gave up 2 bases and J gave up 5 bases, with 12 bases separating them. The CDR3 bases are TGTGCCATCAGTGAGGACCTGGAGGTTACTGAAGCTTTCTTT. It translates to CAISEDLEVTEAFF.

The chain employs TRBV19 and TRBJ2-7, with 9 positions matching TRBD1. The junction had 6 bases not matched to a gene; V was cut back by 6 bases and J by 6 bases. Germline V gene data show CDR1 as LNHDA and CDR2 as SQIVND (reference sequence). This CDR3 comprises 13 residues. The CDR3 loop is CASRDRDRAEQYF. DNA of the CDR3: TGTGCCAGTAGGGACCGGGACAGGGCCGAGCAGTACTTC.

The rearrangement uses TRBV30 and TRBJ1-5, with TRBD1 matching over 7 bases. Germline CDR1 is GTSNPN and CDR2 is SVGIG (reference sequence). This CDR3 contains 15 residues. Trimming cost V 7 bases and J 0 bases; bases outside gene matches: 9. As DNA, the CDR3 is TGTGCCTACTCGACAGGGACAAATAGCAATCAGCCCCAGCATTTT. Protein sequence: CAYSTGTNSNQPQHF. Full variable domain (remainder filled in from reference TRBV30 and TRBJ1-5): SQTIHQWPATLVQPVGSPLSLECTVEGTSNPNLYWYRQAAGRGLQLLFYSVGIGQISSEVPQNLSASRPQDRQFILSSKKLLLSDSGFYLCAYSTGTNSNQPQHFGDGTRLSIL.

The CDR3 loop is CASSFRLAGETGELFF. The CDR3 DNA follows: TGCGCCAGCAGCTTTAGACTAGCGGGAGAGACCGGGGAGCTGTTTTTT. The rearrangement joins TRBV5-1 to TRBJ2-2, with 12 positions matching TRBD2. The CDR3 consists of 16 residues. V dropped 2 bases and J dropped 5; count of bases not matched to a gene: 4. Germline CDR1 reads SGHRS; CDR2 reads YFSETQ.

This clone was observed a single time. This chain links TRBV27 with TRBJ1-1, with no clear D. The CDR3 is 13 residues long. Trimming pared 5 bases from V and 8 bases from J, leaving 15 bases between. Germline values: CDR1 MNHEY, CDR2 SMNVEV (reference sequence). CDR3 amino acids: CASSIRFTQEAFF. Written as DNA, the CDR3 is TGTGCCAGCAGTATCCGGTTTACGCAAGAAGCTTTCTTT.

The CDR3 DNA sequence: TGTGCCAGCAGCCTACCGGGACAGGGAGAGACTAAGCAGTACTTC. It translates to CASSLPGQGETKQYF. The genes are TRBV5-4 and TRBJ2-7; 9 nucleotides agree with TRBD1. Looked up from germline, CDR1 is SGHNT and CDR2 is YYREEE (reference sequence). The length of the CDR3 is 15 residues. J lost 8 bases, V lost 4 bases, and 13 bases had no gene match.

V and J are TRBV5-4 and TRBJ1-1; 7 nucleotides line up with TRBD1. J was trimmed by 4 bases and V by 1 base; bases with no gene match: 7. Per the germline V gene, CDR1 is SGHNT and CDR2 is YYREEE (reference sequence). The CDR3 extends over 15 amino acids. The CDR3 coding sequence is TGTGCCAGCAGCTTGCTGACAGGGCCGGGCACTGAAGCTTTCTTT. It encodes CASSLLTGPGTEAFF.

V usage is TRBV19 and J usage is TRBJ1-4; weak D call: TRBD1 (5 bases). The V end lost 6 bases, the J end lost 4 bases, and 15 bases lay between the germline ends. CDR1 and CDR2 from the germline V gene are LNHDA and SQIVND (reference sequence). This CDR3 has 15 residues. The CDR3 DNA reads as TGTGCCAGTAGCCGTACAGTGGGGCTTAATGAAAAACTGTTTTTT. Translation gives CASSRTVGLNEKLFF.

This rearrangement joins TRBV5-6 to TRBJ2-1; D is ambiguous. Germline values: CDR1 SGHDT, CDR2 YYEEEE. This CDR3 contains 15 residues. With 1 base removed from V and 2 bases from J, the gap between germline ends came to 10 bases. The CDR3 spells CASSLRTVTYNEQFF. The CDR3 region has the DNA TGTGCCAGCAGCTTGAGAACAGTTACCTACAATGAGCAGTTCTTC.

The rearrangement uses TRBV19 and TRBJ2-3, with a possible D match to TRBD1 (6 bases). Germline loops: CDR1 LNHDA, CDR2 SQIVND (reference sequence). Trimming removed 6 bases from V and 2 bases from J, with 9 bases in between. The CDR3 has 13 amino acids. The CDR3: CASSNRDTDTQYF. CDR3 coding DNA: TGTGCCAGTAGCAACAGGGACACAGATACGCAGTATTTT.

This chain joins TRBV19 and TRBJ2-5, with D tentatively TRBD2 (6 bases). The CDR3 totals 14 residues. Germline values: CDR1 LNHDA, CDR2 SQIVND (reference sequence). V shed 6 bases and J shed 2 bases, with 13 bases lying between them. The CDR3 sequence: CASRERASQETQYF. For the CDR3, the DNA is TGTGCCAGTAGGGAGCGGGCTTCTCAAGAGACCCAGTACTTC.

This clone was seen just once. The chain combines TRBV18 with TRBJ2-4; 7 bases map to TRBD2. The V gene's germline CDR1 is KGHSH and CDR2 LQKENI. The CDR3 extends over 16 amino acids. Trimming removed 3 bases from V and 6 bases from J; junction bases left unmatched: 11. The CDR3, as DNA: TGTGCCAGCTCACCTCCCGAGACTAGCCCAGGAAACATTCAGTACTTC. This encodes CASSPPETSPGNIQYF.

CDR3 protein: CASTPTAEDEQFF. CDR3 bases: TGTGCCAGCACCCCCACGGCGGAGGATGAGCAGTTCTTC. The rearrangement joins TRBV12-3 or TRBV12-4 to TRBJ2-1, with D possibly TRBD2 on 5 matching bases. With 7 bases removed from V and 8 bases from J, the gap between germline ends came to 15 bases. The CDR3 extends over 13 amino acids.

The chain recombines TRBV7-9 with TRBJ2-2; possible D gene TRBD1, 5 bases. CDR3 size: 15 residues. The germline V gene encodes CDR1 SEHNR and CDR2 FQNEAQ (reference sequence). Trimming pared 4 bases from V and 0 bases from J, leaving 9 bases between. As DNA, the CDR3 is TGTGCCAGCAGCTGGGGCTTGTCGAACACCGGGGAGCTGTTTTTT. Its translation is CASSWGLSNTGELFF.

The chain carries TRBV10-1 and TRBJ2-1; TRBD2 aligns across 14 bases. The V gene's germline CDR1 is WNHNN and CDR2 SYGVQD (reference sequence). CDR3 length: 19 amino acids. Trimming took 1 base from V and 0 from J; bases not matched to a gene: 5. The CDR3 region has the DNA TGCGCCAGCAGTGAGTTCGGGACTAGCGGGAGCGGCTCCTACAATGAGCAGTTCTTC. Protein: CASSEFGTSGSGSYNEQFF.

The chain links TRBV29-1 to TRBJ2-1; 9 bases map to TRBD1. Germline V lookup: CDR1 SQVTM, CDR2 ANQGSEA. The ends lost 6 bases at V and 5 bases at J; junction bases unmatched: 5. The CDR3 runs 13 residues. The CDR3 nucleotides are TGCAGCGTCCGGACAGGGGAGAACAATGAGCAGTTCTTC. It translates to CSVRTGENNEQFF.

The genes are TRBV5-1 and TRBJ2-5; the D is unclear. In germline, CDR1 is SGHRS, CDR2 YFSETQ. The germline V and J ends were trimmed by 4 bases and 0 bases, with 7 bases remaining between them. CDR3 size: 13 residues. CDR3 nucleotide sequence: TGCGCCAGCAGCCCCACAAACCAAGAGACCCAGTACTTC. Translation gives CASSPTNQETQYF.

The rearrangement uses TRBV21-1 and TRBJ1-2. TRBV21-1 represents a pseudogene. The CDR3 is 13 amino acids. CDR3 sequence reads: CASSRDSVYGYTF. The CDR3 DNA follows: TGTGCCAGCAGCAGGGATAGCGTCTATGGCTACACCTTC.

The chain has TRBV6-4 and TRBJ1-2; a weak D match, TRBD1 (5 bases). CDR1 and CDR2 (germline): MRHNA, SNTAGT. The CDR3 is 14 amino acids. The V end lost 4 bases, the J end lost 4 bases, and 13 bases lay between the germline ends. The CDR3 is CASSAPGLSYGYTF. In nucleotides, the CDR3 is TGTGCCAGCAGTGCCCCGGGACTCAGCTATGGCTACACCTTC.

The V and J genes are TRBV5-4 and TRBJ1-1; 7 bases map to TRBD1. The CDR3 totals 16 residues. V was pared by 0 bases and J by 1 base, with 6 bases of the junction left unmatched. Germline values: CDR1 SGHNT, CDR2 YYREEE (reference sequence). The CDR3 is CASSLAGRQGNTEAFF. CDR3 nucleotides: TGTGCCAGCAGCTTGGCCGGGAGACAGGGGAACACTGAAGCTTTCTTT.

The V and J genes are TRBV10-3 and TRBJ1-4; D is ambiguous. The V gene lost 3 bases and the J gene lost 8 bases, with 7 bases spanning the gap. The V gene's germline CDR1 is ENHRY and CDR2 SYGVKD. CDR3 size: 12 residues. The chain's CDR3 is CAISETGEKLFF. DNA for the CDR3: TGTGCCATCAGTGAAACGGGAGAAAAACTGTTTTTT.